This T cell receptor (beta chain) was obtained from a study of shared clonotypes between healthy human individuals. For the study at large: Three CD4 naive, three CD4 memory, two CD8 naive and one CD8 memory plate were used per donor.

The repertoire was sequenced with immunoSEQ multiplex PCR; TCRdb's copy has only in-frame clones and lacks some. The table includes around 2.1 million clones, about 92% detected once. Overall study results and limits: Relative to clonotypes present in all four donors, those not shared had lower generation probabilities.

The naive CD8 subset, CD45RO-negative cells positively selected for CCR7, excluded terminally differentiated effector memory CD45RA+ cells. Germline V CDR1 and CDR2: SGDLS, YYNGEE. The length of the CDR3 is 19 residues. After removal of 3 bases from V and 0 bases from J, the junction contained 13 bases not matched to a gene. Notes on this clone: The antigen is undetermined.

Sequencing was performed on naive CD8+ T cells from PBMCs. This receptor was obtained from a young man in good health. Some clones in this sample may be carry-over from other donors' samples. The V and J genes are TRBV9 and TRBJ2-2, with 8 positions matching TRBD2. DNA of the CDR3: TGTGCCAGCAGCGCTGGCCGGACTAGCCTAAACGCGAACACCGGGGAGCTGTTTTTT. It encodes CASSAGRTSLNANTGELFF.